This T cell receptor (beta chain) is drawn from a study of T-cell memory formation after mild COVID-19. The wider study: Clusters were largely donor specific. Broader study findings: CM and EM subsets held most contracting CD4+ clones; EMRA held CD8+ ones.

Constant-segment primers and 5'RACE yielded cDNA libraries for TCR alpha and TCR beta, each carrying sample barcodes and UMIs. TCRdb itself ran the 5' RACE reads through MiXCR, one entry per CDR3 protein. Of under 150,000 distinct CDR3 sequences listed, 22% are singletons. This clonotype was counted a few times. Its antigen is undetermined. V shed 0 bases and J 3 bases; nucleotides not matched to a gene: 5. The CDR3 sequence is 16 residues long. The germline CDR1 and CDR2 sequences are SEHNR and FQNEAQ (reference sequence). The clonotype was recovered from a man aged 18 to 30 who had mild COVID-19 (a few samples of this study predate the infection). Cell type and time point are not known. This chain connects TRBV7-9 to TRBJ2-1, with TRBD2 matching over 7 bases. Input material: PBMCs or a T cell subset sorted from them (not recorded which). CDR3 DNA: TGTGCCAGCAGCTTAGCGAAGGGAGGGAGCTACAATGAGCAGTTCTTC. Translated: CASSLAKGGSYNEQFF.